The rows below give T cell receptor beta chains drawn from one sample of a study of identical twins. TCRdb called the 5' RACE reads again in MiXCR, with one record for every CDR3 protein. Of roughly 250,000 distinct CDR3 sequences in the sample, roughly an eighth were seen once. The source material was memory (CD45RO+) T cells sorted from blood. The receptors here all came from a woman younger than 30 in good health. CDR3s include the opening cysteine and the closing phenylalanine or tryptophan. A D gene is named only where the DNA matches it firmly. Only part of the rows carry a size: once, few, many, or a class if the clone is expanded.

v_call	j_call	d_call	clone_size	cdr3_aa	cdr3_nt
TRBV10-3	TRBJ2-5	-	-	CAISTVQETQYF	TGTGCCATTTCGACAGTCCAAGAGACCCAGTACTTC
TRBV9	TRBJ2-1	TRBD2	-	CASSVGPSGSYNEQFF	TGTGCCAGCAGCGTAGGCCCTAGCGGGAGCTACAATGAGCAGTTCTTC
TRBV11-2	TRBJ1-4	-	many	CASSLSYQNEKLFF	TGTGCCAGCAGCTTATCCTATCAAAATGAAAAACTGTTTTTT
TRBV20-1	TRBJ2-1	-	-	CSAKPSLAGEQFF	TGCAGTGCTAAACCATCTTTAGCTGGTGAGCAGTTCTTC
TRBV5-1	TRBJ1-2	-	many	CASSLEYGYTF	TGCGCCAGCAGCTTGGAGTATGGCTACACCTTC
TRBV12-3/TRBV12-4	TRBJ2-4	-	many	CASSPRVTKNIQYF	TGTGCCAGCAGTCCCAGGGTGACCAAAAACATTCAGTACTTC
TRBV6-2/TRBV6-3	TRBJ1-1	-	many	CASSYLGDTMNTEAFF	TGTGCCAGCAGTTATTTGGGCGACACCATGAACACTGAAGCTTTCTTT
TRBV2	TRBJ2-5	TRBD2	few	CASTFGSSGGETQYF	TGTGCCAGCACGTTCGGGTCTAGCGGGGGGGAGACCCAGTACTTC
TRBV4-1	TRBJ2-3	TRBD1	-	CASSQEGRGTGTQYF	TGCGCCAGCAGCCAAGAGGGGCGCGGGACAGGTACGCAGTATTTT
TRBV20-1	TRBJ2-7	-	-	CCAPRGGGLSSYEQYF	TGCTGTGCCCCCAGGGGGGGGGGCCTGAGCTCCTACGAGCAGTACTTC
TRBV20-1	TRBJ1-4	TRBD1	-	CSARDLTGVNEKLFF	TGCAGTGCTAGAGACCTAACAGGGGTTAATGAAAAACTGTTTTTT
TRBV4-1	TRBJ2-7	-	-	CASSLTTTSSYEQYF	TGCGCCAGCAGCCTGACGACAACTAGCTCCTACGAGCAGTACTTC
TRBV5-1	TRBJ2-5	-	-	CASRFGRIQETQYF	TGCGCCAGCAGATTCGGTCGGATTCAAGAGACCCAGTACTTC
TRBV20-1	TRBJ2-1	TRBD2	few	CSARWAGGHNEQFF	TGCAGTGCTAGGTGGGCGGGGGGGCACAATGAGCAGTTCTTC
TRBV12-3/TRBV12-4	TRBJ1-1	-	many	CASRLDSLLNTEAFF	TGTGCCAGCAGACTGGACAGTCTCCTGAACACTGAAGCTTTCTTT
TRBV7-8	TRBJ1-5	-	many	CASSLGGAWDQPQHF	TGTGCCAGCAGCTTAGGAGGGGCTTGGGATCAGCCCCAGCATTTT
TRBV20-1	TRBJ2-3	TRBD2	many	CSAPLAGADTQYF	TGCAGTGCGCCTCTAGCGGGTGCAGATACGCAGTATTTT
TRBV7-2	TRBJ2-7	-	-	CASSLERGAGYEQYF	TGTGCCAGCAGCTTAGAAAGAGGGGCTGGGTACGAGCAGTACTTC
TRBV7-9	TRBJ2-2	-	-	CASSQNYDKPGELFF	TGTGCCAGCAGCCAAAACTACGACAAACCTGGGGAGCTGTTTTTT
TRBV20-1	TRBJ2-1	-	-	CSASPISGIYSYNEQFF	TGCAGTGCTAGCCCGATCTCGGGGATTTACTCTTACAATGAGCAGTTCTTC
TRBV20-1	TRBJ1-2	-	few	CSARTDRSGYGYTF	TGCAGTGCTAGAACTGACAGGAGCGGCTATGGCTACACCTTC
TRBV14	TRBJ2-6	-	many	CASSHHSAPAGANVLTF	TGTGCCAGCAGCCACCATTCCGCCCCTGCTGGGGCCAACGTCCTGACTTTC
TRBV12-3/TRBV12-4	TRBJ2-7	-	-	CASSLLDSGYEQYF	TGTGCCAGCAGCCTCCTAGATTCCGGATACGAGCAGTACTTC
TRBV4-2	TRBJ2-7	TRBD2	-	CASSPLSGGAGEQYF	TGTGCCAGCAGCCCTCTTAGCGGGGGGGCTGGCGAGCAGTACTTC
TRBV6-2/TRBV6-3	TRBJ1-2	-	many	CASSSRLYGYTF	TGTGCCAGCAGTTCACGGCTCTATGGCTACACCTTC
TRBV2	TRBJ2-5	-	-	CASSPRDFQETQYF	TGTGCCAGCAGTCCCAGGGACTTCCAAGAGACCCAGTACTTC
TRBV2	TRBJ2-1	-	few	CASSEAPGRILNEQFF	TGTGCCAGCAGTGAAGCGCCGGGACGGATTCTGAATGAGCAGTTCTTC
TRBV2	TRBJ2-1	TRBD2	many	CASRPLAGGNHEQFF	TGTGCCAGCAGGCCCCTAGCGGGAGGGAATCATGAGCAGTTCTTC
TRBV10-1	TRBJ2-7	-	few	CASSGPSQGHVSDEQYF	TGCGCCAGCAGTGGCCCTTCCCAAGGGCATGTGTCCGACGAGCAGTACTTC
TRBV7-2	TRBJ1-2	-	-	CASSLGPGTNYGYTF	TGTGCCAGCAGCTTAGGCCCCGGAACTAACTATGGCTACACCTTC
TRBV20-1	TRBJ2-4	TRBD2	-	CSARDQKTSRNIQYF	TGCAGTGCTAGAGATCAGAAGACTAGCAGAAACATTCAGTACTTC
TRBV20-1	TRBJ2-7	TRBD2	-	CSADTPLSGSGEQYF	TGCAGTGCGGACACCCCCCTTAGCGGGAGTGGGGAGCAGTACTTC
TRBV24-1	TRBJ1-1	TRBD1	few	CATSDQTGRAFF	TGTGCCACCAGTGACCAGACAGGGAGGGCTTTCTTT
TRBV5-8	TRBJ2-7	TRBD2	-	CASSLGQRGTYEQYF	TGTGCCAGCAGCTTGGGCCAGCGGGGAACCTACGAGCAGTACTTC
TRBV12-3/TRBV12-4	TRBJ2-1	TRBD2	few	CASSPGTSGKGEQFF	TGTGCCAGCAGTCCTGGGACTAGCGGGAAAGGTGAGCAGTTCTTC
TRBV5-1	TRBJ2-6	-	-	CASSFPDSGANVLTF	TGCGCCAGCAGCTTTCCCGACTCTGGGGCCAACGTCCTGACTTTC
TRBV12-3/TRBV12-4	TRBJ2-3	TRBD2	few	CASSLTSGGPVSTDTQYF	TGTGCCAGCAGTCTCACTAGCGGGGGGCCCGTAAGCACAGATACGCAGTATTTT
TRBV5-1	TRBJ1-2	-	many	CASKKAESNYGYTF	TGCGCCAGCAAGAAGGCCGAGTCTAACTATGGCTACACCTTC
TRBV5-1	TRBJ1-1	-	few	CASSLGVGNLNTEAFF	TGCGCCAGCAGCTTGGGAGTAGGGAACCTGAACACTGAAGCTTTCTTT
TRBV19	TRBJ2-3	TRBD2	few	CASRLAGVQDTQYF	TGTGCCAGTCGACTAGCGGGGGTGCAAGATACGCAGTATTTT
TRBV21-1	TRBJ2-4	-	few	CASSIWSNIQYF	TGTGCCAGCAGCATCTGGTCAAACATTCAGTACTTC
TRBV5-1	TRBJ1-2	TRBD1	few	CASSRTTGSDYGYTF	TGCGCCAGCAGTCGTACGACAGGGAGTGACTATGGCTACACCTTC
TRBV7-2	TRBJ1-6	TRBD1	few	CASSPHTGTGGSPLHF	TGTGCCAGCAGCCCCCATACCGGGACAGGGGGATCACCCCTCCACTTT
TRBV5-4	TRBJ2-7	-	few	CASSPEHRKSSYEQYF	TGTGCCAGCAGCCCGGAGCACAGAAAGAGCTCCTACGAGCAGTACTTC
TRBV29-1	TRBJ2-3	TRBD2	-	CSVGGSGGGTDTQYF	TGCAGCGTAGGCGGTAGCGGGGGGGGCACAGATACGCAGTATTTT